These 15 T cell receptor beta chains originate from one sample sequenced in a study of T cell changes during pregnancy in multiple sclerosis. Using immunoSEQ multiplex PCR, the repertoire was profiled, and TCRdb retains in-frame clones only, with some absent. The sample has 93,000 or so clones; 92% are singletons. The source material was peripheral blood, sampled after pregnancy. The receptors come from a female donor with multiple sclerosis, enrolled in a pregnancy study.

In this sample, this clone turned up a few times. J is TRBJ1-1 and V is TRBV6-5; D call uncertain. The germline CDR1 and CDR2 sequences are MNHEY and SVGAGI. The V end was cut by 3 bases, the J end by 8 bases, with 13 bases between. This CDR3 spans 13 amino acids. The CDR3 DNA reads TGTGCCAGCAGTTATCGTGGTGGGCGCGAAGCTTTCTTT. It codes for CASSYRGGREAFF.

The V and J genes are TRBV7-9 and TRBJ2-1, with 8 bases matching TRBD1. The CDR3 is 14 amino acids. After removal of 1 base from V and 7 bases from J, the junction contained 3 bases not matched to a gene. In germline, CDR1 is SEHNR, CDR2 FQNEAQ (reference sequence). The CDR3 spells CASSLGQGWNEQFF. The DNA of the CDR3 is TGTGCCAGCAGCTTAGGACAGGGGTGGAATGAGCAGTTCTTC.

The chain joins TRBV7-6 to TRBJ2-5; perhaps TRBD1 as D (6 bases). The CDR3 covers 15 residues. Trimming cost V 3 bases and J 1 base, with 12 bases left between them. Germline CDR1 reads SGHVS; CDR2 reads FNYEAQ. CDR3 loop: CASSFIATGQETQYF. The CDR3 DNA sequence: TGTGCCAGCAGCTTTATCGCGACAGGCCAAGAGACCCAGTACTTC.

The chain combines TRBV19 with TRBJ2-3; weak D call: TRBD2 (6 bases). V was pared by 2 bases and J by 6 bases, with 15 bases between. From germline, CDR1 is LNHDA and CDR2 SQIVND (reference sequence). The CDR3 totals 15 residues. The CDR3 here is CASSILSSEVDTQYF. The DNA of the CDR3 is TGTGCCAGTAGTATACTATCTAGCGAGGTCGATACGCAGTATTTT.

The V and J genes are TRBV11-2 and TRBJ2-5; TRBD2 agrees at 9 bases. Per germline, CDR1 SGHAT and CDR2 FQNNGV. This CDR3 has 17 amino acids. With V trimmed by 4 bases and J by 3 bases, 12 bases remained unmatched. In DNA form, the CDR3 reads TGTGCCAGCAGCTCGACACCCACCGGACTAGCGAAAGAGACCCAGTACTTC. Residues: CASSSTPTGLAKETQYF. The entire variable domain, with the rest obtained from reference TRBV11-2 and TRBJ2-5, is as follows: EAGVAQSPRYKIIEKRQSVAFWCNPISGHATLYWYQQILGQGPKLLIQFQNNGVVDDSQLPKDRFSAERLKGVDSTLKIQPAKLEDSAVYLCASSSTPTGLAKETQYFGPGTRLLVL.

This clone has just a few counts. V usage is TRBV14 and J usage is TRBJ1-5, with 9 bases aligning to TRBD1. Germline V gives CDR1 SGHDN, CDR2 FVKESK. This CDR3 region has 20 residues. Trimming took 0 bases from V and 5 from J; bases not matched to a gene: 17. The CDR3 loop is CASSQDLGGTGISEDQPQHF. As DNA, the CDR3 is TGTGCCAGCAGCCAAGATTTGGGAGGGACAGGGATCTCGGAGGATCAGCCCCAGCATTTT.

The chain couples TRBV7-6 to TRBJ2-1; 11 bases are a match to TRBD1. The CDR3 runs 14 residues. V was pared by 1 base and J by 9 bases, with 2 bases of the junction left unmatched. The germline V gene encodes CDR1 SGHVS and CDR2 FNYEAQ. CDR3 loop: CASSLGTGGGEQFF. In DNA, the CDR3 is TGTGCCAGCAGCTTAGGGACAGGGGGCGGTGAGCAGTTCTTC.

The chain employs TRBV11-2 and TRBJ2-1; the match to TRBD2 covers 12 bases. CDR3 length: 13 residues. V dropped 6 bases and J dropped 7; count of bases not matched to a gene: 1. The germline gives CDR1 SGHAT, CDR2 FQNNGV. CDR3 nucleotides: TGTGCCAGCAGGACTAGCGGGGGAAATGAGCAGTTCTTC. As protein: CASRTSGGNEQFF.

The chain recombines TRBV4-3 with TRBJ2-2, with 16 bases aligning to TRBD2. The CDR3 has 18 amino acids. Germline CDR1 reads LGHNA; CDR2 reads YSLEER. Unmatched junction bases numbered 4, after V lost 4 bases and J lost 2 bases. As DNA, the CDR3 is TGCGCCAGCAGCCCGGGACTAGCGGGGGGGCCCAACACCGGGGAGCTGTTTTTT. It is translated as CASSPGLAGGPNTGELFF.

V gene TRBV6-1 combines with J gene TRBJ1-5; D unclear. V gave up 0 bases and J gave up 7 bases, with 10 bases separating them. Germline CDR1 and CDR2: MNHNS and SASEGT. This CDR3 is 14 amino acids long. For the CDR3, the DNA is TGTGCCAGCAGTGAAGCGACAAGTAGGCAGCCCCAGCATTTT. This gives the protein CASSEATSRQPQHF.

V gene TRBV13 combines with J gene TRBJ2-7; 10 nucleotides line up with TRBD1. The CDR3 runs to 14 residues. Germline V gene sequence: CDR1 PRHDT, CDR2 FYEKMQ (reference sequence). Unmatched junction bases numbered 7, after V lost 5 bases and J lost 6 bases. CDR3 protein: CASSLRQGAGEQYF. CDR3 DNA: TGTGCCAGCAGCCTCCGACAGGGGGCCGGCGAGCAGTACTTC.

This clone has a handful of counts. The chain uses TRBV19 and TRBJ1-3; 7 bases agree with TRBD1. V shed 10 bases and J 0 bases; nucleotides not matched to a gene: 3. From germline, CDR1 is LNHDA and CDR2 SQIVND (reference sequence). The CDR3 is 13 amino acids. CDR3 nucleotides: TGTGCCACCACAGGGGTCTCTGGAAACACCATATATTTT. It yields the protein CATTGVSGNTIYF. The complete variable domain, with remaining parts taken from reference TRBV19 and TRBJ1-3, reads DGGITQSPKYLFRKEGQNVTLSCEQNLNHDAMYWYRQDPGQGLRLIYYSQIVNDFQKGDIAEGYSVSREKKESFPLTVTSAQKNPTAFYLCATTGVSGNTIYFGEGSWLTVV.

This clone was seen a few times. This chain uses TRBV7-3 with TRBJ2-3, with D maybe TRBD1 (5 bases). V gave up 2 bases and J gave up 2 bases, with 8 bases separating them. CDR1 SGHTA and CDR2 FQGTGA come from the germline V gene. The CDR3 length is 14 residues. The chain's CDR3 is CASSLQGPTDTQYF. The CDR3 nucleotides are TGTGCCAGCAGCTTACAGGGTCCCACAGATACGCAGTATTTT.

The sample holds one count of this clone. The chain recombines TRBV11-3 with TRBJ2-2, with TRBD2 as a possible D gene (5 bases). Germline values: CDR1 SGHNT, CDR2 YENEEA. This CDR3 spans 14 amino acids. V was shortened by 6 bases and J by 6 bases, with 14 bases between the two germline ends. The CDR3 DNA reads as TGTGCCAGCAGACGGGATACGGCGGCCGGGGAGCTGTTTTTT. It specifies CASRRDTAAGELFF. Full variable domain (remainder filled in from reference TRBV11-3 and TRBJ2-2): EAGVVQSPRYKIIEKKQPVAFWCNPISGHNTLYWYLQNLGQGPELLIRYENEEAVDDSQLPKDRFSAERLKGVDSTLKIQPAELGDSAVYLCASRRDTAAGELFFGEGSRLTVL.

This chain links TRBV9 with TRBJ2-7; TRBD1 aligns across 8 bases. The CDR3 contains 16 residues. With V trimmed by 1 base and J by 4 bases, 10 bases remained unmatched. CDR1 and CDR2 from the germline V gene are SGDLS and YYNGEE. The CDR3 is CASSVSSGTGFYEQYF. The CDR3 DNA sequence: TGTGCCAGCAGCGTATCGTCAGGGACAGGCTTTTACGAGCAGTACTTC.